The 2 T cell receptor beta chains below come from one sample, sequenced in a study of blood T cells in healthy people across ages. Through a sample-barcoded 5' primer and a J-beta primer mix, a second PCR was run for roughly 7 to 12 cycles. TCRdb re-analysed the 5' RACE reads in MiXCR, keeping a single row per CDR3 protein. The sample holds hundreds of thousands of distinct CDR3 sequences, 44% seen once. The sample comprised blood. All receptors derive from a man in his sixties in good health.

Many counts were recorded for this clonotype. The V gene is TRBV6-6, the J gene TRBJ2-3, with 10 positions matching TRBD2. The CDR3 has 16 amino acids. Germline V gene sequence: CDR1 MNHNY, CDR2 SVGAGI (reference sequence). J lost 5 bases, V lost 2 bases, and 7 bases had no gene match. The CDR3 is CASSYRTSGNKDTQYF. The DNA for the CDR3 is TGTGCCAGCAGTTACCGGACTAGCGGAAATAAAGATACGCAGTATTTT.

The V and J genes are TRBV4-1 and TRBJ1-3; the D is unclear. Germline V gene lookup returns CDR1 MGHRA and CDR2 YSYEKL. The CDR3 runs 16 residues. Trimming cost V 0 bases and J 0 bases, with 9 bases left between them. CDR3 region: CASSQESRGSGNTIYF. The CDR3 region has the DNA TGCGCCAGCAGCCAAGAATCCCGAGGCTCTGGAAACACCATATATTTT.